These T cell receptor beta chains were read from a single sample in a study of human T cells and chemical hapten exposure. TCRdb reprocessed the RACE reads with MiXCR, giving one entry per CDR3 protein. The repertoire holds tens of thousands of distinct CDR3 sequences, with about 11% as singletons. The source was whole blood, collected in connection with sensitization to the hapten diphenylcyclopropenone (DPC). The receptors shown here come from a woman in her thirties or forties with alopecia areata. Some clones in this sample may be carry-over from other donors' samples. Each CDR3 is given with its conserved first and last residue. A D gene is named only where the DNA matches it firmly. Clone size is given for some rows only: seen once, a few or many times, or a class if the clone is expanded.

V gene	D gene	J gene	clone size	CDR3 protein	CDR3 DNA
TRBV6-1	.	TRBJ1-6	.	CASALGVTPSPLHF	TGTGCCAGCGCCCTTGGGGTTACCCCTTCACCCCTCCACTTT
TRBV6-2/TRBV6-3	TRBD1	TRBJ2-2	many	CASSPRDRGTGELFF	TGTGCCAGCAGCCCCCGGGACAGGGGCACCGGGGAGCTGTTTTTT
TRBV4-2	TRBD1	TRBJ2-7	few	CASSQSQGDPSYEQYF	TGTGCCAGCAGCCAGAGTCAGGGGGACCCCTCCTACGAGCAGTACTTC
TRBV18	.	TRBJ2-7	many	CASSPLDSLAYEQYF	TGTGCCAGCTCACCACTGGACAGCCTCGCCTACGAGCAGTACTTC
TRBV11-2	.	TRBJ1-4	few	CASSLDVRRTEKLFF	TGTGCCAGCAGCTTAGACGTTCGGCGGACCGAAAAACTGTTTTTT
TRBV6-2/TRBV6-3	.	TRBJ1-1	many	CASSPHQGTEAFF	TGTGCCAGCAGCCCTCATCAGGGGACTGAAGCTTTCTTT
TRBV7-2	TRBD2	TRBJ2-2	many	CASSLVSLAGGRTGELFF	TGTGCCAGCAGCTTAGTCTCGCTAGCGGGAGGGCGGACCGGGGAGCTGTTTTTT
TRBV19	.	TRBJ1-1	many	CASSREAFF	TGTGCCAGTAGTAGGGAAGCTTTCTTT
TRBV9	.	TRBJ1-1	.	CASSAGHVNTEAFF	TGTGCCAGCAGCGCCGGACACGTAAACACTGAAGCTTTCTTT
TRBV19	.	TRBJ2-7	many	CASSDGGPTGARQYF	TGTGCCAGTAGCGACGGGGGGCCCACGGGGGCTCGGCAGTACTTC
TRBV3-1	TRBD1	TRBJ1-2	few	CASSQDWTGGYGYTF	TGTGCCAGCAGCCAAGACTGGACAGGGGGCTATGGCTACACCTTC
TRBV20-1	.	TRBJ2-7	few	CSARDREGTYEQYF	TGCAGTGCTAGAGATCGGGAAGGGACCTACGAGCAGTACTTC
TRBV7-9	.	TRBJ2-4	many	CASSPLRDAKNIQYF	TGTGCCAGCAGCCCCCTCAGGGACGCCAAAAACATTCAGTACTTC
TRBV29-1	.	TRBJ2-7	few	CSVAPGANEQYF	TGCAGCGTCGCCCCGGGGGCCAACGAGCAGTACTTC
TRBV7-6	.	TRBJ1-4	many	CASTGPFASEKLFF	TGTGCCAGCACCGGGCCCTTCGCGAGTGAAAAACTGTTTTTT
TRBV2	TRBD2	TRBJ2-3	many	CASSVRPPAGAGTDTQYF	TGTGCCAGCAGTGTAAGGCCCCCAGCGGGAGCGGGCACAGATACGCAGTATTTT
TRBV11-2	.	TRBJ2-3	.	CASSLADGGLTDTQYF	TGTGCCAGCAGCTTAGCCGACGGGGGGCTGACAGATACGCAGTATTTT
TRBV28	.	TRBJ1-2	many	CASSSHTTNYGYTF	TGTGCCAGCAGTTCCCACACTACTAACTATGGCTACACCTTC
TRBV4-1	.	TRBJ1-1	many	CASNQARGSNTEAFF	TGCGCCAGCAACCAAGCCCGAGGGTCCAACACTGAAGCTTTCTTT
TRBV28	.	TRBJ1-4	.	CASWANEKLFF	TGTGCCTCCTGGGCTAATGAAAAACTGTTTTTT
TRBV10-3	TRBD1	TRBJ2-2	few	CAITRRAAGQGSPTGELFF	TGTGCCATCACCCGAAGGGCAGCGGGACAGGGTAGTCCTACCGGGGAGCTGTTTTTT
TRBV29-1	TRBD2	TRBJ2-7	few	CSVTGTSGRTYEQYF	TGCAGCGTTACCGGGACTAGCGGGAGGACGTACGAGCAGTACTTC
TRBV20-1	.	TRBJ1-1	many	CSARDRSTGDYGEAFF	TGCAGTGCTAGAGATAGGTCGACAGGAGACTATGGTGAAGCTTTCTTT
TRBV11-2	TRBD2	TRBJ2-7	many	CASSILAGSSYEQYF	TGTGCCAGCAGCATCCTAGCGGGGAGCTCCTACGAGCAGTACTTC
TRBV7-2	.	TRBJ1-2	few	CASSLVRGTGYTF	TGTGCCAGCAGCTTAGTGCGGGGTACGGGCTACACCTTC
TRBV29-1	.	TRBJ2-5	few	CSMRRGQETQYF	TGCAGCATGCGGAGGGGGCAAGAGACCCAGTACTTC
TRBV25-1	.	TRBJ1-5	few	CASSAPGNQPQHF	TGTGCCAGCAGTGCTCCGGGCAATCAGCCCCAGCATTTT
TRBV24-1	.	TRBJ2-7	many	CATSTPGPASYEQYF	TGTGCCACCAGCACCCCGGGACCGGCCTCCTACGAGCAGTACTTC
TRBV20-1	.	TRBJ1-5	many	CSARVMGLGNQPQHF	TGCAGTGCTAGAGTGATGGGGTTGGGCAATCAGCCCCAGCATTTT
TRBV12-3/TRBV12-4	.	TRBJ2-2	.	CASSRRAGELFF	TGTGCCAGCAGTCGCAGGGCCGGGGAGCTGTTTTTT
TRBV28	TRBD1	TRBJ1-1	few	CASSPPRGRPNTEAFF	TGTGCCAGCAGCCCCCCCAGGGGGCGACCGAACACTGAAGCTTTCTTT
TRBV10-3	.	TRBJ1-5	few	CAISRDDQPQHF	TGTGCCATCAGTCGGGATGATCAGCCCCAGCATTTT
TRBV12-3/TRBV12-4	.	TRBJ1-1	few	CASSRGRNTEAFF	TGTGCCAGCAGTCGTGGGAGGAACACTGAAGCTTTCTTT
TRBV15	.	TRBJ2-1	.	CATSRRVGDYNEQFF	TGTGCCACCAGCAGGCGGGTCGGGGACTACAATGAGCAGTTCTTC
TRBV6-2/TRBV6-3	TRBD1	TRBJ2-7	.	CASSLDRAAQYF	TGTGCCAGCAGTTTGGACAGGGCGGCGCAGTACTTC